The 12 T cell receptor beta chains below all came from one sample that was sequenced in a study of blood T cell repertoires in COVID-19. Using immunoSEQ multiplex PCR, the repertoire was profiled, and TCRdb retains in-frame clones only, with some absent. The data show more than 150,000 clones, roughly 88% seen once. The specimen was peripheral blood. The receptors come from a woman aged 45-65 years with acute or convalescent COVID-19.

This clone was seen once. V and J are TRBV19 and TRBJ2-7; D is perhaps TRBD2 (6 bases). CDR1 LNHDA and CDR2 SQIVND come from the germline V gene (reference sequence). The CDR3 has 14 residues. V lost 3 bases to trimming and J lost 1 base, with 10 bases between them. The CDR3 loop reads CASSMWRGSYEQYF. The CDR3 bases are TGTGCCAGTAGTATGTGGAGGGGTTCCTACGAGCAGTACTTC.

The J gene is TRBJ1-1, the V gene TRBV27, with TRBD1 identical over 10 bases. Germline V gene lookup returns CDR1 MNHEY and CDR2 SMNVEV (reference sequence). With 1 base clipped from V and 1 base from J, the junction kept 6 bases outside the gene matches. The CDR3 consists of 17 residues. Here the CDR3 DNA reads TGTGCCAGCAGTTTATACGGACAGGGGGATCAGAACACTGAAGCTTTCTTT. It is translated as CASSLYGQGDQNTEAFF.

This clone was picked up a small number of times. The chain recombines TRBV9 with TRBJ1-1, with TRBD1 as a possible D gene (5 bases). The V end lost 4 bases, the J end lost 6 bases, and 13 bases lay between the germline ends. From germline, CDR1 is SGDLS and CDR2 YYNGEE. The CDR3 covers 13 residues. The CDR3 DNA follows: TGTGCCAGCAGCTTCCGACAGTTCTCTGAAGCTTTCTTT. Its protein product is CASSFRQFSEAFF. The variable domain in full, with the rest retrieved from reference TRBV9 and TRBJ1-1, is DSGVTQTPKHLITATGQRVTLRCSPRSGDLSVYWYQQSLDQGLQFLIQYYNGEERAKGNILERFSAQQFPDLHSELNLSSLELGDSALYFCASSFRQFSEAFFGQGTRLTVV.

The rearrangement links TRBV6-5 to TRBJ2-6, with D possibly TRBD1 on 6 matching bases. Germline CDR1 and CDR2: MNHEY and SVGAGI. The CDR3 is made up of 14 amino acids. The V end lost 6 bases, the J end lost 0 bases, and 6 bases lay between the germline ends. The CDR3 nucleotides are TGTGCCAGCAGGACAGGCTCTGGGGCCAACGTCCTGACTTTC. Encoded protein: CASRTGSGANVLTF.

J is TRBJ1-2 and V is TRBV3-1 (or the pseudogene TRBV3-2), with D possibly TRBD1 on 6 matching bases. CDR3 length equals 15 residues. CDR1 and CDR2 (germline): LGHDT, YNNKEL (reference sequence). Between the trimmed V and J ends, which lost 1 base and 7 bases, there was a span of 16 bases. The CDR3 loop is CASSQGARGQCGYTF. The DNA for the CDR3 is TGTGCCAGCAGCCAAGGGGCCAGGGGTCAATGTGGCTACACCTTC.

This clone is a singleton in its sample. V usage is TRBV28 and J usage is TRBJ1-3; 7 nucleotides agree with TRBD1. This CDR3 comprises 14 residues. V trimming: 3 bases; J trimming: 4 bases; junction bases outside the gene matches: 3. Germline loops: CDR1 MDHEN, CDR2 SYDVKM. CDR3 sequence reads: CASSFDRDGNTIYF. CDR3 sequence (DNA): TGTGCCAGCAGTTTTGACAGGGACGGAAACACCATATATTTT.

The genes are TRBV2 and TRBJ2-5; TRBD2 aligns across 9 bases. With V trimmed by 4 bases and J by 1 base, 4 bases remained unmatched. The CDR3 totals 15 residues. Germline V gene sequence: CDR1 SNHLY, CDR2 FYNNEI. The CDR3 here is CASSVERGAQETQYF. As DNA, the CDR3 is TGTGCCAGCAGTGTGGAGCGGGGGGCCCAAGAGACCCAGTACTTC.

V is TRBV9 and J is TRBJ2-1; 9 nucleotides agree with TRBD2. J lost 5 bases, V lost 2 bases, and 5 bases had no gene match. The CDR3 has 15 residues. Germline-derived CDR1 and CDR2 are SGDLS and YYNGEE. DNA for the CDR3: TGTGCCAGCAGCGTTTCTGCGGGGGGGCACAATGAGCAGTTCTTC. The encoded protein is CASSVSAGGHNEQFF.

This rearrangement joins TRBV7-3 to TRBJ2-1, with D uncertain. This CDR3 spans 13 amino acids. The V end was cut by 5 bases, the J end by 6 bases, with 11 bases between. CDR1 and CDR2 from the germline V gene are SGHTA and FQGTGA. The CDR3 sequence: CASSPPTGNEQFF. DNA of the CDR3: TGTGCCAGCAGCCCCCCGACTGGCAATGAGCAGTTCTTC.

The chain joins TRBV6-2 or TRBV6-3 to TRBJ2-2; the match to TRBD2 covers 9 bases. Germline lookup yields CDR1 MNHEY and CDR2 SVGEGT. Unmatched junction bases numbered 5, after V lost 2 bases and J lost 4 bases. CDR3 size: 16 residues. CDR3 DNA sequence: TGTGCCAGCAGTTACCGGCTAGCGGGGAGCACCGGGGAGCTGTTTTTT. This codes for CASSYRLAGSTGELFF.

Only one count was recorded for this clone. The chain links TRBV7-8 to TRBJ2-5, with TRBD2 matching over 12 bases. Germline V lookup: CDR1 SGHVS, CDR2 FQNEAQ. The CDR3 length is 15 residues. J lost 1 base, V lost 8 bases, and 5 bases had no gene match. This CDR3 is CASGSSGRVQETQYF. For the CDR3, the DNA is TGTGCCAGCGGGTCTAGCGGGAGGGTCCAAGAGACCCAGTACTTC.

This clone was detected once. This chain joins TRBV10-3 and TRBJ2-1, with 7 bases aligning to TRBD1. The CDR3 contains 14 residues. Germline V gives CDR1 ENHRY, CDR2 SYGVKD. Trimming at V came to 3 bases and at J to 5 bases, leaving 4 bases not matched to a gene. The CDR3 region is CAISELQGNNEQFF. The CDR3 bases are TGTGCCATCAGTGAACTACAGGGGAACAATGAGCAGTTCTTC.